The next 21 T cell receptor beta chains were all read from a single sample in a study of blood T cell repertoires in COVID-19. Produced via immunoSEQ multiplex PCR; TCRdb's table is partial and in-frame only. The table lists approximately 280,000 clones, 90% of them singletons. Sequenced input: PBMCs or T cells enriched from blood (not recorded which). These TCRs come from a woman aged 18-30 years with acute COVID-19.

The CDR3 sequence: CASSYTGQHYGYTF. In DNA form, the CDR3 reads TGTGCCAGCAGTTACACGGGACAGCACTATGGCTACACCTTC. V is TRBV6-5 and J is TRBJ1-2, with TRBD1 matching 7 bases. With 2 bases clipped from V and 3 bases from J, the junction kept 3 bases outside the gene matches. Germline CDR1 and CDR2: MNHEY and SVGAGI. This CDR3 spans 14 amino acids.

The chain couples TRBV19 to TRBJ2-2, with 8 bases matching TRBD2. Losses at the gene ends were 10 bases for V and 5 bases for J; bases not matched to a gene: 18. The germline V gene encodes CDR1 LNHDA and CDR2 SQIVND (reference sequence). The CDR3 spans 17 residues. CDR3 in amino acids: CATQSGSGSLRTGELFF. The CDR3 nucleotides are TGTGCCACGCAATCTGGGAGCGGGAGTCTGAGGACCGGGGAGCTGTTTTTT.

The chain couples TRBV28 to TRBJ2-7; 13 bases fit TRBD2. The CDR3 runs 14 residues. V shed 5 bases, J shed 4 bases, and the junction held 2 bases outside the gene matches. Germline-derived CDR1 and CDR2 are MDHEN and SYDVKM. The CDR3 nucleotides read TGTGCCAGCAGTACGACTAGCGGGAGGTACGAGCAGTACTTC. This gives the protein CASSTTSGRYEQYF. Based on the CDR3 plus reference TRBV28 and TRBJ2-7, the full variable domain is DVKVTQSSRYLVKRTGEKVFLECVQDMDHENMFWYRQDPGLGLRLIYFSYDVKMKEKGDIPEGYSVSREKKERFSLILESASTNQTSMYLCASSTTSGRYEQYFGPGTRLTVT.

This chain joins TRBV18 and TRBJ2-3; 8 bases match TRBD1. Losses at the gene ends were 2 bases for V and 3 bases for J; bases not matched to a gene: 7. The germline gives CDR1 KGHSH, CDR2 LQKENI. This CDR3 has 16 amino acids. The CDR3 DNA is TGTGCCAGCTCACCATTACAGGGGGGAAGGACAGATACGCAGTATTTT. It specifies CASSPLQGGRTDTQYF.

The chain uses TRBV27 and TRBJ2-2, with 12 bases matching TRBD2. The CDR3 covers 18 residues. From germline, CDR1 is MNHEY and CDR2 SMNVEV (reference sequence). V shed 7 bases, J shed 5 bases, and the junction held 14 bases outside the gene matches. CDR3 in DNA: TGTGCCAGCATTCCATCTAGCGGGAGGGCCAGTTTGACCGGGGAGCTGTTTTTT. This encodes CASIPSSGRASLTGELFF.

V and J are TRBV13 and TRBJ1-5; D not resolved. Germline V gene data show CDR1 as PRHDT and CDR2 as FYEKMQ (reference sequence). The V end was cut by 0 bases, the J end by 3 bases, with 6 bases between. This CDR3 spans 14 amino acids. This CDR3 is CASSLGRFNQPQHF. CDR3 nucleotides: TGTGCCAGCAGCTTAGGCAGGTTCAATCAGCCCCAGCATTTT. Full variable domain (rest looked up from reference TRBV13 and TRBJ1-5): AAGVIQSPRHLIKEKRETATLKCYPIPRHDTVYWYQQGPGQDPQFLISFYEKMQSDKGSIPDRFSAQQFSDYHSELNMSSLELGDSALYFCASSLGRFNQPQHFGDGTRLSIL.

The rearrangement uses TRBV4-1 and TRBJ1-6; 10 bases are a match to TRBD1. CDR1 is MGHRA, CDR2 YSYEKL, per germline. The CDR3 spans 16 residues. V dropped 4 bases and J dropped 9; count of bases not matched to a gene: 9. The CDR3 DNA sequence: TGCGCCAGCAGCCCACCACCGGGACAGGGGAGTTCACCCCTCCACTTT. Translation gives CASSPPPGQGSSPLHF.

The chain joins TRBV7-9 to TRBJ1-6, with a weak D call TRBD1 (5 bases). V lost 1 base and J 7 bases, leaving 11 bases between the germline ends. The CDR3 runs to 15 residues. CDR1 is SEHNR, CDR2 FQNEAQ, per germline (reference sequence). The CDR3 DNA sequence: TGTGCCAGCAGCTTAGACAGCCGGGGGAATTCACCCCTCCACTTT. Amino acid sequence: CASSLDSRGNSPLHF.

This chain joins TRBV28 and TRBJ2-1; no clear D. V was pared by 7 bases and J by 10 bases, with 11 bases between. Germline V gene lookup returns CDR1 MDHEN and CDR2 SYDVKM. This CDR3 has 11 residues. CDR3 DNA: TGTGCCAGCACCTATAGCAGCGAGCAGTTCTTC. Translation: CASTYSSEQFF.

This chain connects TRBV12-3 or TRBV12-4 to TRBJ1-2; D gene uncertain. Trimming removed 6 bases from V and 4 bases from J, with 12 bases in between. The CDR3 is 13 amino acids. DNA of the CDR3: TGTGCCAGCAGCGGAGGGCTCGGCTATGGCTACACCTTC. This codes for CASSGGLGYGYTF.

This clone was detected only once. V usage is TRBV15 and J usage is TRBJ1-1, with 7 bases matching TRBD1. J gave up 4 bases and V 1 base, and 6 bases lay outside the gene matches. CDR3 length equals 15 residues. Germline lookup yields CDR1 LNHNV and CDR2 YYDKDF (reference sequence). Written as DNA, the CDR3 is TGTGCCACCAGCAGAGTCCTGGCAGGGGGCACTGAAGCTTTCTTT. Translation: CATSRVLAGGTEAFF.

The chain couples TRBV21-1 to TRBJ2-7; the D call of TRBD1 is as the table states it, not checked on the DNA. TRBV21-1 is a recognized pseudogene. The CDR3 length is 23 residues. CDR3 DNA sequence: TGTGCCAGCAGCACACCAGAGCGACATAGGGACAGGGCACGGGGACGCAACTCCTACGAGCAGTACTTC. Translated, it gives CASSTPERHRDRARGRNSYEQYF.

CDR3: CASRQGATGNQPQHF. Here the CDR3 DNA reads TGTGCCAGTAGGCAGGGGGCCACAGGCAATCAGCCCCAGCATTTT. The chain is built from TRBV19 and TRBJ1-5; 8 bases line up with TRBD1. With V trimmed by 6 bases and J by 2 bases, 6 bases remained unmatched. Germline V gives CDR1 LNHDA, CDR2 SQIVND (reference sequence). The CDR3 is made up of 15 amino acids.

This clone showed up just once. The chain employs TRBV27 and TRBJ1-6; TRBD1 agrees at 9 bases. The CDR3 loop spans 18 amino acids. CDR1 MNHEY and CDR2 SMNVEV come from the germline V gene (reference sequence). V shed 2 bases and J 1 base; nucleotides not matched to a gene: 6. CDR3 coding DNA: TGTGCCAGCAGTTTACGGGGACAGGGAGGGTCCTATAATTCACCCCTCCACTTT. Residues: CASSLRGQGGSYNSPLHF.

The rearrangement links TRBV5-1 to TRBJ2-3; D is possibly TRBD1 (5 bases). The CDR3 loop spans 14 amino acids. V was clipped by 3 bases and J by 8 bases, with 16 bases between them. The germline V gene has CDR1 SGHRS and CDR2 YFSETQ. DNA of the CDR3: TGCGCCAGCAGCTCACCCAGGGATCGTACTACGCAGTATTTT. Its protein is CASSSPRDRTTQYF.

This chain uses TRBV7-8 with TRBJ1-1; D remains ambiguous. Deletions cut 5 bases from V and 0 bases from J, with 10 bases between. Germline CDR1 and CDR2: SGHVS and FQNEAQ. The CDR3 loop spans 14 amino acids. CDR3 nucleotide sequence: TGTGCCAGCAGCAGAGGGCAGGTGAACACTGAAGCTTTCTTT. Protein product: CASSRGQVNTEAFF.

This clone appeared once. This specimen includes other DNA sequences encoding the same CDR3. The V call is TRBV7-2, the J call TRBJ2-3; possible D gene TRBD2, 6 bases. The V end lost 5 bases, the J end lost 5 bases, and 17 bases lay between the germline ends. CDR3 length: 15 residues. The germline V gene has CDR1 SGHTA and CDR2 FQGNSA. This chain's CDR3 is CASSLTGGPIDTQYF. The CDR3 region has the DNA TGTGCCAGCAGCCTGACCGGAGGGCCTATAGATACGCAGTATTTT.

This rearrangement joins TRBV10-1 to TRBJ2-3, with TRBD1 matching over 9 bases. Germline V gene sequence: CDR1 WNHNN, CDR2 SYGVQD (reference sequence). After removal of 3 bases from V and 3 bases from J, the junction contained 4 bases not matched to a gene. The CDR3 spans 15 residues. CDR3 nucleotide sequence: TGCGCCAGCAGTGACGGGACAGGGTCGACAGATACGCAGTATTTT. It is translated as CASSDGTGSTDTQYF.

The chain carries TRBV4-3 and TRBJ2-7, with 10 bases that match TRBD2. This CDR3 is built from 16 residues. J was trimmed by 0 bases and V by 1 base; bases with no gene match: 3. From germline, CDR1 is LGHNA and CDR2 YSLEER. CDR3 in DNA: TGCGCCAGCAGCCAAGGGACTAGCGGATACTCCTACGAGCAGTACTTC. This sequence encodes CASSQGTSGYSYEQYF.

This chain connects TRBV5-6 to TRBJ1-6; D gene ambiguous. Germline CDR1 and CDR2: SGHDT and YYEEEE. CDR3 length: 15 amino acids. V gave up 4 bases and J gave up 10 bases, with 18 bases separating them. CDR3 residues: CASSDGLKQGSPLHF. The CDR3 DNA follows: TGTGCCAGCAGCGACGGACTCAAACAAGGGTCACCCCTCCACTTT.

The chain combines TRBV28 with TRBJ1-2; D gene unclear. Trimming pared 1 base from V and 6 bases from J, leaving 6 bases between. This CDR3 has 12 residues. CDR1 MDHEN and CDR2 SYDVKM come from the germline V gene. CDR3 sequence (DNA): TGTGCCAGCAGTTTATACAGCCATGGCTACACCTTC. Translating gives CASSLYSHGYTF.